Reported below is one T cell receptor beta chain. The data stem from a study of blood T cell repertoires in COVID-19. Overall study context: PBMCs, B-cell-depleted T cells, or T cells were the source of the cDNA or gDNA that made up the material.

Profiling relied on immunoSEQ multiplex PCR, and the TCRdb table lists in-frame clones only, not all of them. The sample records fewer than 250,000 clones, almost 85% being singletons. This CDR3 is built from 14 residues. Germline CDR1 DFQATT, CDR2 SNEGSKA (reference sequence). Trimming cost V 3 bases and J 7 bases; bases outside gene matches: 9. The sample consisted of peripheral blood. The chain joins TRBV20-1 to TRBJ2-5, with 9 bases that match TRBD2. The clonotype was recovered from a woman in her 70s with active or convalescent COVID-19. The CDR3 sequence: CSASPLAGRGTQYF. The CDR3 DNA sequence: TGCAGTGCTAGTCCTCTAGCGGGAAGGGGGACCCAGTACTTC.